These T cell receptor beta chains were read from a single sample in a study of blood T cells in healthy people across ages. Using its own MiXCR run on the 5' RACE reads, TCRdb lists one record per CDR3 protein. The sample carries about 900,000 distinct CDR3 sequences, 62% recorded once. What was sequenced was blood. These TCRs come from a man aged 30-40 years in good health. Both conserved end residues are part of each CDR3.

V gene	J gene	CDR3 protein
TRBV13	TRBJ2-7	CASSQGGQGTYEQYF
TRBV7-9	TRBJ1-1	CASSQDIQGTNTEAFF
TRBV14	NA	CASSQDEAIPYEQYF
TRBV12-3/TRBV12-4	TRBJ2-7	CASTPQGQVSYEQYF
TRBV12-3/TRBV12-4	TRBJ2-2	CASSPGTVNTGELFF
TRBV7-3	TRBJ2-1	CASSSGFPGNEQFF
TRBV9	TRBJ2-1	CASSGDRGSCNEQFF
TRBV7-2	TRBJ2-7	CASSFRRQGASPYEQYF
TRBV14	TRBJ1-2	CASSQTVTGRYGYTF
TRBV29-1	TRBJ2-3	CSVSGETDTQYF
TRBV4-2	NA	CASSQDLFGMGNPDEQYF
TRBV7-3	TRBJ2-3	CASSSEARGGGVDTQYF
TRBV28	TRBJ1-2	CASATVNYGYTF
TRBV5-1	TRBJ2-3	CASSRGLAGAPSTDTQYF
TRBV20-1	TRBJ2-1	CSATTSGGRGEQFF
TRBV7-9	TRBJ1-2	CASSWDRDGYTF
TRBV20-1	TRBJ1-6	CSAAVLGLGDSPLHF
TRBV4-2	TRBJ2-1	CASSQLDRGNEQFF
TRBV7-9	TRBJ2-5	CANQTILQETQYF
TRBV20-1	TRBJ2-2	CSARVGGRAGELFF
TRBV7-9	TRBJ1-1	CASSLDPGTEAFF
TRBV29-1	TRBJ2-7	CSVESGAPYEQYF
TRBV6-2/TRBV6-3	TRBJ2-1	CASTPGPSGNEQFF
TRBV15	TRBJ1-2	CATSREPQALNYGYTF
TRBV6-2/TRBV6-3	TRBJ2-1	CASTRGYEQFF
TRBV4-2	TRBJ1-2	CASSQENSYGYTF
TRBV27	TRBJ2-5	CASSVTGVQETQYF
TRBV7-9	TRBJ2-7	CASSSQPPDTSYEQYF
TRBV20-1	TRBJ1-1	CRLPHGRRTEAFF
TRBV4-1	TRBJ1-2	CASSQDAEVHGYTF
TRBV6-6	TRBJ2-4	CASSLLDRGRENIQYF
TRBV4-2	TRBJ2-7	CASSQEQQGGEQYF
TRBV9	TRBJ2-1	CASSVEASGDNEQFF
TRBV14	TRBJ2-7	CASSQEAGRLWGEQYF
TRBV4-3	TRBJ2-1	CASSQALGQDYNEQFF
TRBV30	TRBJ1-2	CAWSKGWANYGYTF
TRBV28	TRBJ2-5	CASSRRTSGEETQYF
TRBV7-2	NA	CASSLRDLHEQYF
TRBV3-1	TRBJ1-2	CASSQVGGYGYTF
TRBV7-6	TRBJ2-7	CASSLTTDSIGREQYF
TRBV7-9	TRBJ1-5	CASSPHQDSRSNQPQHF
TRBV12-3/TRBV12-4	TRBJ2-1	CASSPGGINEQFF
TRBV4-2	TRBJ1-4	CASSQGLPTGGGEKLFF
TRBV6-5	TRBJ1-2	CASSADRRSYGNTF
TRBV21-1	TRBJ1-4	CASSKALRQEMLGGNEKLFF
TRBV4-3	TRBJ2-5	CASSQERLGSGALETQYF
TRBV12-3/TRBV12-4	TRBJ1-6	CAIRQGVQEDSPLHF
TRBV27	TRBJ1-2	CASSFGAAGGYTF
TRBV25-1	TRBJ2-1	CASSESGISSYNEQFF
TRBV24-1	TRBJ2-3	CATSDGTRSTQYF
TRBV7-2	TRBJ2-5	CASSFRTGPETQYF
TRBV6-5	NA	CASSYSRDKGDYEQYF
TRBV6-5	TRBJ1-2	CASSYGSEFYGYTF